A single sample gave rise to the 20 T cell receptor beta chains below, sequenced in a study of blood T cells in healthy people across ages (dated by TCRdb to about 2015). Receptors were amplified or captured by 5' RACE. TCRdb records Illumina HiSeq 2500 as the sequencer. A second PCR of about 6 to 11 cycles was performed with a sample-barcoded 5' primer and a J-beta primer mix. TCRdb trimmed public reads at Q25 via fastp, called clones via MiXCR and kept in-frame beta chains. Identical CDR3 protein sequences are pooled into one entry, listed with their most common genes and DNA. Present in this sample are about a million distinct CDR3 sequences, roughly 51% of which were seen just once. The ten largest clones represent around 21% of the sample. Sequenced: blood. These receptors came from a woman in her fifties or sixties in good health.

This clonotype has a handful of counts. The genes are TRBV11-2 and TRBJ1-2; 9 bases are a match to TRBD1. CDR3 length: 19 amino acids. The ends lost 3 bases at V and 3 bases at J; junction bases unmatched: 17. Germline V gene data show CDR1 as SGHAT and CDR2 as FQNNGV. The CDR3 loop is CASSFRPGQGRRGDYGYTF. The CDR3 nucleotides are TGTGCCAGCAGCTTTCGCCCGGGACAGGGAAGGAGGGGTGACTATGGCTACACCTTC.

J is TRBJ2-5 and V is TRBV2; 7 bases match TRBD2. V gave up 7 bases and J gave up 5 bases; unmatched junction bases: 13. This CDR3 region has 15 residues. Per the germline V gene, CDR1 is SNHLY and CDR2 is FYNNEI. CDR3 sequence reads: CASTLGGEWMETQYF. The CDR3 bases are TGTGCCAGCACCCTGGGGGGGGAGTGGATGGAGACCCAGTACTTC. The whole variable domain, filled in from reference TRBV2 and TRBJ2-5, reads EPEVTQTPSHQVTQMGQEVILRCVPISNHLYFYWYRQILGQKVEFLVSFYNNEISEKSEIFDDQFSVERPDGSNFTLKIRSTKLEDSAMYFCASTLGGEWMETQYFGPGTRLLVL.

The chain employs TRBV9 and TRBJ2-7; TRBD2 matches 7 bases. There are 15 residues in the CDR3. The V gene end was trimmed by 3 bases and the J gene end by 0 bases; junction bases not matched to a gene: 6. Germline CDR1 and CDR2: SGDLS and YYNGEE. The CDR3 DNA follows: TGTGCCAGCAGCGAGCGGGACTTCCTCTCCTACGAGCAGTACTTC. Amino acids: CASSERDFLSYEQYF.

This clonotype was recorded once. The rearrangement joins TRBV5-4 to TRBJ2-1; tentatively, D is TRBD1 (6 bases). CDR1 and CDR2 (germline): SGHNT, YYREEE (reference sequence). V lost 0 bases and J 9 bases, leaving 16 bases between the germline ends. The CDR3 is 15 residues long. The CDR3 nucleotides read TGTGCCAGCAGCTTGGCCCAGACCTTACAGGGTGAGCAGTTCTTC. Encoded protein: CASSLAQTLQGEQFF.

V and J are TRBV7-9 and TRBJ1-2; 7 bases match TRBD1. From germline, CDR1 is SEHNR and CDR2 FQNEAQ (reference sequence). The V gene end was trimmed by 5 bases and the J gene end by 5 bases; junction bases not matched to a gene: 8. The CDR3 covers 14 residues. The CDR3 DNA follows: TGTGCCAGCAGCGCCACCGGGACAGAGTATGGCTACACCTTC. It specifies CASSATGTEYGYTF.

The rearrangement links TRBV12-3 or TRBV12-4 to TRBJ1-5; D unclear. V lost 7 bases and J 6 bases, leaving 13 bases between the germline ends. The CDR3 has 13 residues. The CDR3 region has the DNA TGTGCCAGCAAAAGGCAGGCGGGTCAGCCCCAGCATTTT. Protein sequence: CASKRQAGQPQHF.

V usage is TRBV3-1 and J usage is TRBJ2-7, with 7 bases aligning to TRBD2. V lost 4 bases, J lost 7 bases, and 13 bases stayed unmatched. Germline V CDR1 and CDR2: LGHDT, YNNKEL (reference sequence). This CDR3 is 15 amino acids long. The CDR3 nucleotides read TGTGCCAGCAGCCCCACTGGGGGGGACGGGGGGGAGCAGTACTTC. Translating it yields CASSPTGGDGGEQYF.

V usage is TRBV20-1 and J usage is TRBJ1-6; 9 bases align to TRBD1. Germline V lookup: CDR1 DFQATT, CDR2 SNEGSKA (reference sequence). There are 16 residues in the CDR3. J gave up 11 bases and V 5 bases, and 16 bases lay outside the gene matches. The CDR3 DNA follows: TGCAGTGCTGGCCGTTCGGGACAGGGATTATTAACACCCCTCCACTTT. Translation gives CSAGRSGQGLLTPLHF.

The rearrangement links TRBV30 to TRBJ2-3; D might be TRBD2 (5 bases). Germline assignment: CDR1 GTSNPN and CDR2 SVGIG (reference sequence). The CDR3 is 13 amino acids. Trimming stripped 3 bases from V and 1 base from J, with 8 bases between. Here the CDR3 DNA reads TGTGCCTGGAGCGGGATTGGCACAGATACGCAGTATTTT. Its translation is CAWSGIGTDTQYF.

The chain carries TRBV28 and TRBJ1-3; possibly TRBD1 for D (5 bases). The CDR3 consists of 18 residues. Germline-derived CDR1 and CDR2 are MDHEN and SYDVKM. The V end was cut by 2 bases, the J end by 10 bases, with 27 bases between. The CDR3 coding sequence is TGTGCCAGCAGTTTACGATGGGGGTTCGGGGCGCAACATGGTACCATATATTTT. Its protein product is CASSLRWGFGAQHGTIYF.

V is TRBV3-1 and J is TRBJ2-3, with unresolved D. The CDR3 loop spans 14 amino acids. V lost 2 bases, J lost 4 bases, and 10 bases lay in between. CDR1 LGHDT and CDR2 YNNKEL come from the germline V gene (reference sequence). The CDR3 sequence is CASSQILEADTQYF. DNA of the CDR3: TGTGCCAGCAGCCAAATTCTAGAGGCAGATACGCAGTATTTT.

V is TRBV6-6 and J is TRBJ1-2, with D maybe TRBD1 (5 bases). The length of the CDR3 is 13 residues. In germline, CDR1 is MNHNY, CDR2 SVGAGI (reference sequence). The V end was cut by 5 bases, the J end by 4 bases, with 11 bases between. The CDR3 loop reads CASSDRDFYGYTF. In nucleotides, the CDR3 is TGTGCCAGCAGTGACCGGGACTTCTATGGCTACACCTTC.

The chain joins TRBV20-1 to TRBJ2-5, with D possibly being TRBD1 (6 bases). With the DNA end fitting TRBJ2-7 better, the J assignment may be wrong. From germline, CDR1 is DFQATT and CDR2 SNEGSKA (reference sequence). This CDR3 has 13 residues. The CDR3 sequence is CSAGRQATYEQYF. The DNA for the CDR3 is TGCAGTGCTGGGAGACAGGCGACCTACGAGCAGTACTTC.

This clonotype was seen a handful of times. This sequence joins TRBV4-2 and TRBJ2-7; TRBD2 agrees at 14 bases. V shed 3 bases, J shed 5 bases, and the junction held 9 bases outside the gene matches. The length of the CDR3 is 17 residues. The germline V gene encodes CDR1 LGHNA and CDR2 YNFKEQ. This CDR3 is CASSQPGTSGSSDEQYF. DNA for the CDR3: TGTGCCAGCAGCCAGCCGGGGACTAGCGGGAGTTCCGACGAGCAGTACTTC.

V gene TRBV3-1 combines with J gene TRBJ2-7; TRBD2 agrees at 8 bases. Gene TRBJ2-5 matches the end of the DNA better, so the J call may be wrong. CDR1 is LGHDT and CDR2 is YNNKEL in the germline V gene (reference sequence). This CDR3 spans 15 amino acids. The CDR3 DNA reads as TGTGCCAGCAGCCAAAGGTCAGCGGGAGAAGGGACCCAGTACTTC. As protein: CASSQRSAGEGTQYF.

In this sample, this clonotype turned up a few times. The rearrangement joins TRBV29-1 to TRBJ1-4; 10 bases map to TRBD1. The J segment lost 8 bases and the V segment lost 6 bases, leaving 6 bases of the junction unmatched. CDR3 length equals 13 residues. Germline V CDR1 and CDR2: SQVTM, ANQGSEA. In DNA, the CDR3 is TGCAGCGTCGATGGGACAGGGGACGAAAAACTGTTTTTT. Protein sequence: CSVDGTGDEKLFF.

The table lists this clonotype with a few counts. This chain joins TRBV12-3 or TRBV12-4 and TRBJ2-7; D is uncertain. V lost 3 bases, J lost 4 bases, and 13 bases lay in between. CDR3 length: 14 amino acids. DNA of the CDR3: TGTGCCAGCAGTTTGAATAGCAGAGGTTACGAGCAGTACTTC. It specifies CASSLNSRGYEQYF.

The CDR3 DNA is TGTGCCAGCAGTTATGGAGGGGCAGGGGGCACCCGGAATCAGCCCCAGCATTTT. Translation gives CASSYGGAGGTRNQPQHF. This chain joins TRBV6-2 or TRBV6-3 and TRBJ1-5, with 8 nucleotides matching TRBD1. V dropped 3 bases and J dropped 4; count of bases not matched to a gene: 14. This CDR3 is built from 18 residues. The germline gives CDR1 MNHEY, CDR2 SVGEGT.

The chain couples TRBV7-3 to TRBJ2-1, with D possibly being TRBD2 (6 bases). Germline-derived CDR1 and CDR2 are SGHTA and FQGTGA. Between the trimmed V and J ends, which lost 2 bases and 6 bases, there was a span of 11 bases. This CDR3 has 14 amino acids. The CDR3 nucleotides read TGTGCCAGCAGCTTACTAGCGAACTCCAATGAGCAGTTCTTC. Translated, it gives CASSLLANSNEQFF. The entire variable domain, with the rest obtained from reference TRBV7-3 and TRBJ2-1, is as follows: GAGVSQTPSNKVTEKGKYVELRCDPISGHTALYWYRQSLGQGPEFLIYFQGTGAADDSGLPNDRFFAVRPEGSVSTLKIQRTERGDSAVYLCASSLLANSNEQFFGPGTRLTVL.

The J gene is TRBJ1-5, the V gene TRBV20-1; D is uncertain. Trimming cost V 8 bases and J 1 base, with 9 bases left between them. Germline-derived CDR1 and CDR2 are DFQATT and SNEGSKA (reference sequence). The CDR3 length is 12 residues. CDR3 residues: CSTTRSNQPQHF. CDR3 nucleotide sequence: TGCAGTACGACTAGGAGCAATCAGCCCCAGCATTTT.